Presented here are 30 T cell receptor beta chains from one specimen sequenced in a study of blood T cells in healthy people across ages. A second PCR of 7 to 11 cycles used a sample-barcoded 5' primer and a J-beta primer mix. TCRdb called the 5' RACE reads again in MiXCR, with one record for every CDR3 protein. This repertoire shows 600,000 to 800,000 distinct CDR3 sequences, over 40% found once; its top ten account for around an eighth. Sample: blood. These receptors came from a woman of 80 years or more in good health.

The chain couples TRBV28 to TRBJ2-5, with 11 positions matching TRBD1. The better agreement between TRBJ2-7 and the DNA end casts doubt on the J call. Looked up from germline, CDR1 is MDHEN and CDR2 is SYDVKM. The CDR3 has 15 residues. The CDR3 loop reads CASTNWGQGVYEQYF. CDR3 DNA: TGTGCCAGCACCAACTGGGGACAGGGGGTCTACGAGCAGTACTTC.

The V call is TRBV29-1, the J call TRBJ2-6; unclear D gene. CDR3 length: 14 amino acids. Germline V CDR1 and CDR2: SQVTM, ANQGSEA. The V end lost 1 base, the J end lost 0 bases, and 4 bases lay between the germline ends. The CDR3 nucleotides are TGCAGCGTTGAAGGCGGCTCTGGGGCCAACGTCCTGACTTTC. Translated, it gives CSVEGGSGANVLTF.

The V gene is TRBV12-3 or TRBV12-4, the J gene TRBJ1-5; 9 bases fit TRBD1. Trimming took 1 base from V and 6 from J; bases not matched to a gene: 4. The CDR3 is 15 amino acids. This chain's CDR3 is CASSLDRGRVQPQHF. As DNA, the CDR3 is TGTGCCAGCAGTTTAGACAGGGGGCGAGTTCAGCCCCAGCATTTT.

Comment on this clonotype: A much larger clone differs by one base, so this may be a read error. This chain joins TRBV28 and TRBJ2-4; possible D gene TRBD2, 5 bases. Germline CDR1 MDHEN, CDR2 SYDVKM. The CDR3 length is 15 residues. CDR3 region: CATVDEGHGIGILYF. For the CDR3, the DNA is TGTGCCACCGTAGATGAAGGGCACGGGATCGGCATTCTGTACTTC.

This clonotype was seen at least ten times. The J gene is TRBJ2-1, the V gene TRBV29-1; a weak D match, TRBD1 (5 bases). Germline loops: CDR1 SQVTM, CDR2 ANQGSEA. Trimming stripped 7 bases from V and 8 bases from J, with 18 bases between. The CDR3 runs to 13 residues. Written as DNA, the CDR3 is TGCAGCGGCAGGGTTCAGATAAGGGATGAGCAGTTCTTC. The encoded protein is CSGRVQIRDEQFF.

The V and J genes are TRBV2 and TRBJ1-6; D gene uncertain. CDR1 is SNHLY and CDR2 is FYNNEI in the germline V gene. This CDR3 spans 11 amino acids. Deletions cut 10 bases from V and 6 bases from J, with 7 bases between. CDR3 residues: CANTGNSPLHF. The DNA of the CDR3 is TGTGCCAACACGGGTAATTCACCCCTCCACTTT. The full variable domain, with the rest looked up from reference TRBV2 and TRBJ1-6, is EPEVTQTPSHQVTQMGQEVILRCVPISNHLYFYWYRQILGQKVEFLVSFYNNEISEKSEIFDDQFSVERPDGSNFTLKIRSTKLEDSAMYFCANTGNSPLHFGNGTRLTVT.

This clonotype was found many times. The CDR3 nucleotides are TGTGCCAGCAGTGCCCGCCCAGGGCTTTCATCTCCCTACAATGAGCAGTTCTTC. Translated: CASSARPGLSSPYNEQFF. The V gene is TRBV25-1, the J gene TRBJ2-1; tentatively, D is TRBD1 (5 bases). V dropped 4 bases and J dropped 2 bases, with 21 bases sitting between them. The CDR3 has 18 residues. Germline CDR1 MGHDK, CDR2 SYGVNS.

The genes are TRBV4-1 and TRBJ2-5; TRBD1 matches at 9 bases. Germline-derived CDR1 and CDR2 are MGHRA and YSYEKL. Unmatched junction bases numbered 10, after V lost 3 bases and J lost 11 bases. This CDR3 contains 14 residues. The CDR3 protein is CASSQGDREYEQYF. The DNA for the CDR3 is TGCGCCAGCAGCCAGGGGGACAGGGAATATGAGCAGTACTTC.

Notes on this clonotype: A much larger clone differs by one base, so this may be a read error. CDR3 in DNA: TGTGCCAGCGCGGGACCGAGCAATGAAAAACTGTTTTTT. Its protein is CASAGPSNEKLFF. The rearrangement uses TRBV6-6 and TRBJ1-4; perhaps TRBD1 as D (5 bases). The germline V gene has CDR1 MNHNY and CDR2 SVGAGI (reference sequence). This CDR3 spans 13 amino acids. Between the trimmed V and J ends, which lost 8 bases and 5 bases, there was a span of 12 bases.

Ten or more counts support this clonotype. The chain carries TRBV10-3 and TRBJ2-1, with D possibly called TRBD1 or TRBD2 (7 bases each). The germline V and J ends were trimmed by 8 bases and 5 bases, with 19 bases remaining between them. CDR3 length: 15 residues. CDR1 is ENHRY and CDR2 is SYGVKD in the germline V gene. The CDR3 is CAIGQGGIANNEQFF. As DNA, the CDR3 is TGTGCCATCGGCCAGGGGGGGATTGCCAACAATGAGCAGTTCTTC.

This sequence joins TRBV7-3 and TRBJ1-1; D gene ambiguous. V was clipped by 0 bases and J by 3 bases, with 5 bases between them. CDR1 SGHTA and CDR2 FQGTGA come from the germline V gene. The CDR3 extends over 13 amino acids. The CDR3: CASSLTSDTEAFF. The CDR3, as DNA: TGTGCCAGCAGCTTAACATCCGACACTGAAGCTTTCTTT.

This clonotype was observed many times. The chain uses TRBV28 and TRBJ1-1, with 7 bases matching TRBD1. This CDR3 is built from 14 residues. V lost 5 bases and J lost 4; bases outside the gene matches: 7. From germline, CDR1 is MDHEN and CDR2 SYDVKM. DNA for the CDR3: TGTGCCAGCAGTCCCCCGGGGGACAGCACTGAAGCTTTCTTT. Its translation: CASSPPGDSTEAFF.

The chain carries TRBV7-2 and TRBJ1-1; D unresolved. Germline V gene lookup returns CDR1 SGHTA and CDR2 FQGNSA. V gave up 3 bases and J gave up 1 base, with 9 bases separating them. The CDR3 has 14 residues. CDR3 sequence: CASSLDWRNTEAFF. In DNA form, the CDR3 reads TGTGCCAGCAGCTTGGACTGGAGGAACACTGAAGCTTTCTTT.

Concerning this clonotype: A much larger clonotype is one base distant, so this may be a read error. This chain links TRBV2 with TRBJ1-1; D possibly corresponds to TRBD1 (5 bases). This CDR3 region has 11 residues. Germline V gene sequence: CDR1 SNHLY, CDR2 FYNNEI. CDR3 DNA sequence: TGTGCCATCAGTGATTGGGACGGAGCTTTCTTT. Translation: CAISDWDGAFF.

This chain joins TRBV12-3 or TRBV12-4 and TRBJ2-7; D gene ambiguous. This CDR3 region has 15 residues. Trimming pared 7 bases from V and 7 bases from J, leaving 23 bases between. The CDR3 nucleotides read TGTGCCAGCACCCCCGTGCTACCTTACAACAATGAGCAGTACTTC. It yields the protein CASTPVLPYNNEQYF.

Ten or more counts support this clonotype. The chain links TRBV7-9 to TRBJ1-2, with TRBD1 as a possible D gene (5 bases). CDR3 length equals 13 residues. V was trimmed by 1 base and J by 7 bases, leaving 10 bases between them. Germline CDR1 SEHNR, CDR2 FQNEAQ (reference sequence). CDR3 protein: CASSLGAGAGYTF. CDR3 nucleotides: TGTGCCAGCAGCTTAGGAGCTGGGGCTGGCTACACCTTC.

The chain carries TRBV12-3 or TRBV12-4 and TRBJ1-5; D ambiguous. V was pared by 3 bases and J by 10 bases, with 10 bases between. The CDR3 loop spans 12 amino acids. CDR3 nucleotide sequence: TGTGCCAGCAGTTTCTGGGGAGAACCCCAGCATTTT. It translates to CASSFWGEPQHF.

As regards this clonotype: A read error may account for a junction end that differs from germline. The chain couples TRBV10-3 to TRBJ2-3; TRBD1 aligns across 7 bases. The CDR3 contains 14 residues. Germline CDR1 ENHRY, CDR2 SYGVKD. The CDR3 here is CATSPGTDTDTQYF. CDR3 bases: TGTGCCACCAGTCCCGGGACAGATACAGATACGCAGTATTTT.

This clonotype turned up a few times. The DNA for the CDR3 is TGTGCCAGCAGCGTCAGAACTAGCGGGGGGGAGCAGTTCTTC. It encodes CASSVRTSGGEQFF. V gene TRBV9 combines with J gene TRBJ2-1, with 12 bases matching TRBD2. The CDR3 has 14 residues. The V segment lost 2 bases and the J segment 10 bases; nucleotides outside the gene matches: 4. From germline, CDR1 is SGDLS and CDR2 YYNGEE.

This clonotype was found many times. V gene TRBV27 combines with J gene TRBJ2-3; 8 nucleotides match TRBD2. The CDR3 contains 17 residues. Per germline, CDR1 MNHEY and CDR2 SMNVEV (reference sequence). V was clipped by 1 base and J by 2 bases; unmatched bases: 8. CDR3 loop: CASSLYGTSGLTDTQYF. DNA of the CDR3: TGTGCCAGCAGTTTATACGGAACTAGCGGTCTCACAGATACGCAGTATTTT.

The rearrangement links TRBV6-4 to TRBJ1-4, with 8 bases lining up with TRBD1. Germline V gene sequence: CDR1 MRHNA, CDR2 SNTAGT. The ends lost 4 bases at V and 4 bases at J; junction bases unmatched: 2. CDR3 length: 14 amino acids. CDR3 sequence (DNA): TGTGCCAGCAGTGTGACAGGGGATAATGAAAAACTGTTTTTT. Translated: CASSVTGDNEKLFF.

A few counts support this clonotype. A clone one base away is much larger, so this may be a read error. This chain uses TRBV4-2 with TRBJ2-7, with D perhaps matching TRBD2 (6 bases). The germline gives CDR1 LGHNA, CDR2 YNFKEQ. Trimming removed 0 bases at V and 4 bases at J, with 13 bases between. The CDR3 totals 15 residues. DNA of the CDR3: TGTGCCAGCAGCCAAGATGTGGGACTCCAGTACGAGCAGTACTTC. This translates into CASSQDVGLQYEQYF.

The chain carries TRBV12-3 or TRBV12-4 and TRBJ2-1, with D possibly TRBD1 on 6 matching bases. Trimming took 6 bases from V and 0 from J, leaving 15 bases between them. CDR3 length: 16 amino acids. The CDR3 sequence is CASRSQGTLSYNEQFF. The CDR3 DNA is TGTGCCAGCAGATCCCAGGGGACCCTCTCCTACAATGAGCAGTTCTTC.

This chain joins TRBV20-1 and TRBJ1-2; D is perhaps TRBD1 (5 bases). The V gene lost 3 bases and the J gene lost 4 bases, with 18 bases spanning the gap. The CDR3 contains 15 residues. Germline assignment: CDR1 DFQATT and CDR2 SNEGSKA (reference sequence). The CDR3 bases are TGCAGTGCTAGGCCCAGGGAGGCCTCGCTCTATGGCTACACCTTC. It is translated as CSARPREASLYGYTF.

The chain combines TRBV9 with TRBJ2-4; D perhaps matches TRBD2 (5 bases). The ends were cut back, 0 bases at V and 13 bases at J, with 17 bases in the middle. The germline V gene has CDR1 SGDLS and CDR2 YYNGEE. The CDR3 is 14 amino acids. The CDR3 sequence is CASSVGPGSDEQYF. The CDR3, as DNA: TGTGCCAGCAGCGTAGGGCCTGGGAGCGATGAGCAGTACTTC. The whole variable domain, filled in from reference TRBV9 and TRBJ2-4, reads DSGVTQTPKHLITATGQRVTLRCSPRSGDLSVYWYQQSLDQGLQFLIQYYNGEERAKGNILERFSAQQFPDLHSELNLSSLELGDSALYFCASSVGPGSDEQYFGAGTRLSVL.

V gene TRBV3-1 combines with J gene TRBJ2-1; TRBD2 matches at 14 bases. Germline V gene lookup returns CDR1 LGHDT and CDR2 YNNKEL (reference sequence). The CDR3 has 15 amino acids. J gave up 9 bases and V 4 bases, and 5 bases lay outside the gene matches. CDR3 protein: CASSPTGTSGGEQFF. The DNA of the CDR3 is TGTGCCAGCAGCCCAACCGGGACTAGCGGGGGTGAGCAGTTCTTC.

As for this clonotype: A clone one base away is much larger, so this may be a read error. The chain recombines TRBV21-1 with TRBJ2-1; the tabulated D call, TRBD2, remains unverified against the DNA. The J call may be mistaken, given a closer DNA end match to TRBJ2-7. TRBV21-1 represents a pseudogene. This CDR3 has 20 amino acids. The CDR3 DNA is TGTGCCAGCAGCAATAGGGGACTAGCGGGGGTTCATAGCTCCTACAATGAGCAGTACTTC. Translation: CASSNRGLAGVHSSYNEQYF.

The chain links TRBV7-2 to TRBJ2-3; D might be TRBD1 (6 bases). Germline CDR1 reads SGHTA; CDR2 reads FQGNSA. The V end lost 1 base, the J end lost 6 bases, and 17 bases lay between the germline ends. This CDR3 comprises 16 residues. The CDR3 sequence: CASSLGTVPRRDTQYF. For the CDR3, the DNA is TGTGCCAGCAGCTTAGGGACAGTACCCCGAAGGGATACGCAGTATTTT. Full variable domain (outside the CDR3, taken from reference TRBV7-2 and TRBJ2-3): GAGVSQSPSNKVTEKGKDVELRCDPISGHTALYWYRQSLGQGLEFLIYFQGNSAPDKSGLPSDRFSAERTGGSVSTLTIQRTQQEDSAVYLCASSLGTVPRRDTQYFGPGTRLTVL.

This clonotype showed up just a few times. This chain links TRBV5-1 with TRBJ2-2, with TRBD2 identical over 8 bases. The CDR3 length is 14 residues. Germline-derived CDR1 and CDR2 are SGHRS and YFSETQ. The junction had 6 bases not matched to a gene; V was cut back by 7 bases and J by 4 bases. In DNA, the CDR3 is TGCGCCAGCTACAACGGGGGGGCCACCGGGGAGCTGTTTTTT. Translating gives CASYNGGATGELFF.

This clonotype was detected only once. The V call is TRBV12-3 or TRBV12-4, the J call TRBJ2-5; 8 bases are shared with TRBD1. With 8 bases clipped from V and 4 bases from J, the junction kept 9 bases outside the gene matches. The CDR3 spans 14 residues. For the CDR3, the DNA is TGTGCCAGCGGTTCACGGACAGGGAGAGAGACCCAGTACTTC. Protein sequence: CASGSRTGRETQYF.